This T cell receptor (beta chain) was retrieved from a study of cytomegalovirus exposure and HLA in healthy donors. Broader study findings: According to the study, some 160 TCR beta chains were cytomegalovirus-associated. Later analysis identified several of the most significant clusters that appeared linked to common viral pathogens.

PCR involved 60 Vbeta and 13 Jbeta primers. TCRdb's table, derived via immunoSEQ multiplex PCR, lists solely in-frame clones and lacks some. Of about 170,000 clones in the sample, approximately 78% are singletons; the top ten hold 0.77%. The CDR3 sequence is 18 residues long. Germline CDR1 is LNHDA and CDR2 is SQIVND (reference sequence). V lost 1 base, J lost 5 bases, and 11 bases stayed unmatched. As concerns this clone: Its specificity is unknown.

Sequencing was performed on PBMCs. The chain carries TRBV19 and TRBJ2-5; TRBD2 agrees at 12 bases. This TCR came from a young woman in good health and CMV-seronegative. The CDR3 sequence: CASSIAPTTSGSRETQYF. CDR3 nucleotides: TGTGCCAGTAGTATAGCCCCCACGACTAGCGGGAGTCGGGAGACCCAGTACTTC.